In its sample, the clone carrying this T cell receptor beta chain was seen once. At survey level, the immunoSEQ assay was run in its v3.0 version. Profiling relied on immunoSEQ multiplex PCR, and the TCRdb table lists in-frame clones only, not all of them. The sample lists 42,000 or so clones; roughly 86% were seen once. This sample is drawn from a study of long-term antiretroviral therapy in people with HIV. The V gene lost 0 bases and the J gene lost 4 bases, with 12 bases spanning the gap. CDR3 length equals 15 residues. CDR1 is SGHVS, CDR2 FQNEAQ, per germline. This material consisted of unsorted PBMCs, taken 0.1 years before starting antiretroviral therapy. V and J are TRBV7-8 and TRBJ1-2; D may be TRBD1 (5 bases). The clonotype originates from a woman between 45 and 65 years old with HIV. CDR3 amino acids: CASSLAETAFYGYTF. The CDR3, as DNA: TGTGCCAGCAGCTTAGCGGAGACAGCCTTCTATGGCTACACCTTC.